This TCR beta chain was sequenced during a study of PD-L1 blockade in urothelial cancer. The CDR3 covers 15 residues. Germline values: CDR1 MGHRA, CDR2 YSYEKL. Trimming took 4 bases from V and 7 from J, leaving 16 bases between them. TCRdb's table, derived via immunoSEQ multiplex PCR, lists solely in-frame clones and lacks some. The table has approximately 100,000 clones, approximately 85% seen once. The sequencing used PBMCs, collected around atezolizumab (anti-PD-L1) treatment. The source of this sequence is a man in his forties or fifties with urothelial cancer. The chain couples TRBV4-1 to TRBJ1-4; a possible D gene is TRBD1 (6 bases). DNA of the CDR3: TGCGCCAGCAGCCGTCAGGGGCAGGGTGGTGAAAAACTGTTTTTT. Its protein is CASSRQGQGGEKLFF.